Presented here are 11 T cell receptor beta chains from one specimen sequenced in a study of radiation and T cells in renal cell carcinoma. Described time point: baseline pretreatment blood. The treatment was: 15 Gy SBRT to primary tumor, nephrectomy 4 weeks later. Measured with immunoSEQ multiplex PCR; TCRdb has only the in-frame clones, and not every one. This table holds 150,000 or so clones, roughly nine tenths found once. The source was blood, collected from a patient whose treatment included radiotherapy and nephrectomy. Every receptor here comes from a woman in her sixties or seventies with renal cell carcinoma.

J is TRBJ2-7 and V is TRBV30; D not certain. V lost 2 bases to trimming and J lost 0 bases, with 8 bases between them. This CDR3 region has 13 residues. Germline loops: CDR1 GTSNPN, CDR2 SVGIG (reference sequence). DNA for the CDR3: TGTGCCTGGAGTTATGGCTCCTCCTACGAGCAGTACTTC. This translates into CAWSYGSSYEQYF.

V and J are TRBV5-1 and TRBJ1-3; 7 bases map to TRBD1. The germline gives CDR1 SGHRS, CDR2 YFSETQ. Trimming removed 7 bases from V and 1 base from J; junction bases left unmatched: 8. This CDR3 has 15 residues. In DNA, the CDR3 is TGCGCCAGCGGCCGGGACAGCATTTCTGGAAACACCATATATTTT. It is translated as CASGRDSISGNTIYF.

This chain uses TRBV11-1 with TRBJ1-6; unclear D gene. The germline gives CDR1 SGHAT, CDR2 FQDESV (reference sequence). V was pared by 4 bases and J by 11 bases, with 15 bases between. This CDR3 contains 14 residues. The CDR3 DNA is TGTGCCAGCAGCTCCCGACCGGGTATTACACCCCTCCACTTT. It specifies CASSSRPGITPLHF. Full variable domain (rest looked up from reference TRBV11-1 and TRBJ1-6): EAEVAQSPRYKITEKSQAVAFWCDPISGHATLYWYRQILGQGPELLVQFQDESVVDDSQLPKDRFSAERLKGVDSTLKIQPAELGDSAMYLCASSSRPGITPLHFGNGTRLTVT.

This clone was found once. CDR3 residues: CASSLRRGADTEAFF. CDR3 coding DNA: TGTGCCAGCAGCTTGAGGCGGGGGGCGGACACTGAAGCTTTCTTT. The chain joins TRBV5-7 to TRBJ1-1; tentative D call: TRBD1 (6 bases). TRBV5-7 is labeled an ORF, and its function is uncertain. The CDR3 is made up of 15 amino acids. V was cut by 1 base and J by 3 bases, with 13 bases left in between.

This sequence joins TRBV5-1 and TRBJ1-3, with D uncertain. Deletions cut 0 bases from V and 8 bases from J, with 9 bases between. The length of the CDR3 is 13 residues. CDR1 and CDR2 from the germline V gene are SGHRS and YFSETQ. In DNA, the CDR3 is TGCGCCAGCAGCTTGGGGCGGACGGACACCATATATTTT. Encoded protein: CASSLGRTDTIYF. Supplemented by reference TRBV5-1 and TRBJ1-3, the full variable domain reads KAGVTQTPRYLIKTRGQQVTLSCSPISGHRSVSWYQQTPGQGLQFLFEYFSETQRNKGNFPGRFSGRQFSNSRSEMNVSTLELGDSALYLCASSLGRTDTIYFGEGSWLTVV.

The genes are TRBV5-8 and TRBJ2-3; 8 positions agree with TRBD2. CDR3 length: 19 amino acids. Per the germline V gene, CDR1 is SGHTS and CDR2 is YDEGEE. V shed 0 bases, J shed 2 bases, and the junction held 14 bases outside the gene matches. CDR3: CASSLVRKIGGAPTDTQYF. Written as DNA, the CDR3 is TGTGCCAGCAGCTTGGTTAGGAAAATCGGGGGGGCCCCCACAGATACGCAGTATTTT.

CDR3 protein: CASSSGQGKEKLFF. The CDR3 DNA sequence: TGCGCCAGCAGCTCTGGACAGGGGAAGGAAAAACTGTTTTTT. This chain joins TRBV5-1 and TRBJ1-4; TRBD1 aligns across 9 bases. V lost 3 bases to trimming and J lost 8 bases; unmatched junction nucleotides: 5. This CDR3 is built from 14 residues. The germline V gene has CDR1 SGHRS and CDR2 YFSETQ.

Details on this clone: Other DNA sequences within the sample encode an identical CDR3. The chain links TRBV19 to TRBJ1-1; D not resolved. The V end lost 3 bases, the J end lost 1 base, and 6 bases lay between the germline ends. CDR3 length: 13 amino acids. Germline CDR1 and CDR2: LNHDA and SQIVND (reference sequence). DNA for the CDR3: TGTGCCAGTAGTATTCCCGGGAACACTGAAGCTTTCTTT. Protein: CASSIPGNTEAFF.

The chain uses TRBV19 and TRBJ2-1; TRBD1 matches at 11 bases. The germline CDR1 and CDR2 sequences are LNHDA and SQIVND (reference sequence). V dropped 3 bases and J dropped 4; count of bases not matched to a gene: 23. This CDR3 is built from 22 residues. The CDR3 sequence is CASSMAHRRKDRGPEIYNEQFF. CDR3 DNA sequence: TGTGCCAGTAGTATGGCCCACCGCCGGAAGGACAGGGGGCCCGAAATTTACAATGAGCAGTTCTTC.

The genes are TRBV5-1 and TRBJ2-5, with 7 bases aligning to TRBD1. V was pared by 4 bases and J by 4 bases, with 4 bases of the junction left unmatched. Germline CDR1 SGHRS, CDR2 YFSETQ. CDR3 length equals 13 residues. The DNA for the CDR3 is TGCGCCAGCAGCGACAGGGTAGTAGAGACCCAGTACTTC. It is translated as CASSDRVVETQYF.

The gene calls are TRBV5-1 and TRBJ2-5, with D uncertain. Germline V gene sequence: CDR1 SGHRS, CDR2 YFSETQ. V lost 8 bases and J lost 5, with 16 bases in between. The CDR3 has 13 residues. CDR3 loop: CASKLMVGETQYF. In DNA, the CDR3 is TGCGCCAGTAAGCTTATGGTCGGTGAGACCCAGTACTTC. Based on the CDR3 plus reference TRBV5-1 and TRBJ2-5, the full variable domain is KAGVTQTPRYLIKTRGQQVTLSCSPISGHRSVSWYQQTPGQGLQFLFEYFSETQRNKGNFPGRFSGRQFSNSRSEMNVSTLELGDSALYLCASKLMVGETQYFGPGTRLLVL.